The 15 T cell receptor beta chains below were found in one sample sequenced in a study of cytomegalovirus exposure and HLA in healthy donors. Use of 60 Vbeta and 13 Jbeta primers characterized the PCR. Method: immunoSEQ multiplex PCR; TCRdb's copy keeps in-frame clones and lacks some. In the table there are about 220,000 clones, roughly 83% of which are singletons. What was sequenced was PBMCs. Receptors originate from a boy between 2 and 10 years old in good health and CMV-seronegative.

The chain uses TRBV19 and TRBJ2-7; tentative D call: TRBD2 (5 bases). The CDR3 runs to 11 residues. Looked up from germline, CDR1 is LNHDA and CDR2 is SQIVND (reference sequence). Trimming removed 5 bases from V and 6 bases from J, with 8 bases in between. CDR3 in amino acids: CASSEGAEQYF. The CDR3 nucleotides read TGTGCCAGTAGTGAGGGAGCCGAGCAGTACTTC.

The chain carries TRBV9 and TRBJ2-2; TRBD2 is a possible D gene (5 bases). This CDR3 has 16 amino acids. V lost 0 bases to trimming and J lost 5 bases, with 14 bases between them. Germline assignment: CDR1 SGDLS and CDR2 YYNGEE. The CDR3 spells CASSVVSPSGTGELFF. CDR3 nucleotide sequence: TGTGCCAGCAGCGTAGTTAGCCCCAGCGGTACCGGGGAGCTGTTTTTT.

The genes are TRBV5-6 and TRBJ1-1; a weak D match, TRBD1 (5 bases). The CDR3 has 18 amino acids. Trimming pared 3 bases from V and 4 bases from J, leaving 25 bases between. Germline assignment: CDR1 SGHDT and CDR2 YYEEEE. The CDR3 loop is CASSWGWRGQRVFTEAFF. CDR3 nucleotides: TGTGCCAGCAGCTGGGGGTGGAGGGGCCAAAGGGTGTTCACTGAAGCTTTCTTT.

The chain has TRBV19 and TRBJ2-1; D remains ambiguous. The germline gives CDR1 LNHDA, CDR2 SQIVND (reference sequence). CDR3 length: 14 amino acids. Trimming stripped 3 bases from V and 8 bases from J, with 14 bases between. CDR3 coding DNA: TGTGCCAGTAGTATGGTTGAACTGTCCCATGAGCAGTTCTTC. Translation: CASSMVELSHEQFF. Based on the CDR3 plus reference TRBV19 and TRBJ2-1, the full variable domain is DGGITQSPKYLFRKEGQNVTLSCEQNLNHDAMYWYRQDPGQGLRLIYYSQIVNDFQKGDIAEGYSVSREKKESFPLTVTSAQKNPTAFYLCASSMVELSHEQFFGPGTRLTVL.

The chain uses TRBV9 and TRBJ2-2; 8 nucleotides line up with TRBD1. With 4 bases clipped from V and 0 bases from J, the junction kept 5 bases outside the gene matches. The CDR3 has 16 amino acids. The germline gives CDR1 SGDLS, CDR2 YYNGEE. Written as DNA, the CDR3 is TGTGCCAGCAGCTCACCGACAGGGGCGAACACCGGGGAGCTGTTTTTT. It encodes CASSSPTGANTGELFF.

Only one count was recorded for this clone. The chain combines TRBV19 with TRBJ1-1; tentatively, D is TRBD1 (5 bases). Germline V gives CDR1 LNHDA, CDR2 SQIVND (reference sequence). The V end was cut by 3 bases, the J end by 1 base, with 9 bases between. The CDR3 contains 14 residues. Here the CDR3 reads CASSIRGENTEAFF. The CDR3 DNA reads TGTGCCAGTAGTATCCGGGGGGAGAACACTGAAGCTTTCTTT.

The chain links TRBV27 to TRBJ2-7, with 9 bases lining up with TRBD2. The CDR3 covers 17 residues. Germline V gene data show CDR1 as MNHEY and CDR2 as SMNVEV (reference sequence). The V gene end was trimmed by 0 bases and the J gene end by 2 bases; junction bases not matched to a gene: 8. Written as DNA, the CDR3 is TGTGCCAGCAGTTTATCGAAAGGCGGGAGGGAACCCTACGAGCAGTACTTC. Its protein is CASSLSKGGREPYEQYF.

DNA for the CDR3: TGTGCCAGCAGCTTAGAACCAGAATCTCTGGCTTTCTTT. This codes for CASSLEPESLAFF. This sequence joins TRBV7-8 and TRBJ1-1; D uncertain. Germline CDR1 and CDR2: SGHVS and FQNEAQ. This CDR3 has 13 amino acids. With 1 base removed from V and 11 bases from J, the gap between germline ends came to 14 bases.

This clone showed up just a few times. V and J are TRBV27 and TRBJ2-7, with 16 bases matching TRBD2. This CDR3 comprises 15 residues. V shed 4 bases, J shed 6 bases, and the junction held 3 bases outside the gene matches. Germline V gene sequence: CDR1 MNHEY, CDR2 SMNVEV (reference sequence). The CDR3 reads CASSSGTSGRAEQYF. The DNA for the CDR3 is TGTGCCAGCAGTTCAGGGACTAGCGGGAGGGCCGAGCAGTACTTC.

This clone occurred once. This chain connects TRBV7-8 to TRBJ2-1, with D perhaps TRBD2 (6 bases). The V gene's germline CDR1 is SGHVS and CDR2 FQNEAQ. The CDR3 length is 16 residues. V was cut by 5 bases and J by 0 bases, with 14 bases left in between. Here the CDR3 DNA reads TGTGCCAGCAGCCGATCTAGCGTGAGCTCCTACAATGAGCAGTTCTTC. Encoded protein: CASSRSSVSSYNEQFF.

The chain carries TRBV14 and TRBJ2-5; 7 bases are shared with TRBD1. Germline values: CDR1 SGHDN, CDR2 FVKESK. The CDR3 runs 13 residues. The V gene end was trimmed by 6 bases and the J gene end by 7 bases; junction bases not matched to a gene: 8. The DNA of the CDR3 is TGTGCCAGCAGAAGCCCGGGACAGATGACCCAGTACTTC. It is translated as CASRSPGQMTQYF.

The chain combines TRBV5-6 with TRBJ1-5; 11 bases align to TRBD1. With V trimmed by 0 bases and J by 6 bases, 8 bases remained unmatched. The germline V gene has CDR1 SGHDT and CDR2 YYEEEE. The CDR3 loop spans 17 amino acids. CDR3 region: CASSLAGWGTGGQPQHF. The CDR3 DNA reads TGTGCCAGCAGCTTGGCCGGGTGGGGGACAGGGGGTCAGCCCCAGCATTTT.

Written as DNA, the CDR3 is TGTGCCAGCAGCCGCCCGGGACAGGGGTGGGGAGGACCCTACGAGCAGTACTTC. It encodes CASSRPGQGWGGPYEQYF. The chain employs TRBV14 and TRBJ2-7; 10 bases are a match to TRBD1. In germline, CDR1 is SGHDN, CDR2 FVKESK. The CDR3 spans 18 residues. The V segment lost 4 bases and the J segment 2 bases; nucleotides outside the gene matches: 14.

The chain employs TRBV20-1 and TRBJ2-7, with 7 positions matching TRBD1. The CDR3 contains 11 residues. Germline CDR1 reads DFQATT; CDR2 reads SNEGSKA (reference sequence). Trimming took 4 bases from V and 9 from J; bases not matched to a gene: 6. Here the CDR3 reads CSATTGTGQYF. Written as DNA, the CDR3 is TGCAGTGCTACGACAGGGACCGGGCAGTACTTC.

In its sample, this clone was seen a few times. CDR3 DNA: TGTGCCATCAGTGAGTCGGCAGGGGGCTCCTTAAACTATGGCTACACCTTC. This translates into CAISESAGGSLNYGYTF. The chain combines TRBV10-3 with TRBJ1-2; 8 nucleotides match TRBD1. CDR1 is ENHRY, CDR2 SYGVKD, per germline. CDR3 length: 17 amino acids. Trimming took 0 bases from V and 2 from J; bases not matched to a gene: 8.